The sample holds a few counts of the clone carrying this TCR beta chain. Libraries were prepared by immunoSEQ multiplex PCR; TCRdb keeps only in-frame clonotypes and omits some of them. Here the sample spans around 21,000 clones, roughly 80% being singletons. The data were taken from a study of sequential checkpoint blockade in melanoma. About the study: First-line arms were nivolumab then ipilimumab, or the reverse, randomized 1:1.

Treatment indicated: randomized to nivolumab then ipilimumab (arm A) or the reverse (arm B). The CDR3 has 12 amino acids. Germline lookup yields CDR1 MNHNS and CDR2 SASEGT. V was pared by 5 bases and J by 4 bases, with 6 bases between. V and J are TRBV6-1 and TRBJ1-5; no clear D. This specimen consisted of CD8+ T cells sorted from blood (inferred from file names), obtained from a patient given nivolumab and ipilimumab in sequence. The TCR comes from a human donor with melanoma. The CDR3 DNA sequence: TGTGCCAGCAGTTCCATTAATCAGCCCCAGCATTTT. It is translated as CASSSINQPQHF.